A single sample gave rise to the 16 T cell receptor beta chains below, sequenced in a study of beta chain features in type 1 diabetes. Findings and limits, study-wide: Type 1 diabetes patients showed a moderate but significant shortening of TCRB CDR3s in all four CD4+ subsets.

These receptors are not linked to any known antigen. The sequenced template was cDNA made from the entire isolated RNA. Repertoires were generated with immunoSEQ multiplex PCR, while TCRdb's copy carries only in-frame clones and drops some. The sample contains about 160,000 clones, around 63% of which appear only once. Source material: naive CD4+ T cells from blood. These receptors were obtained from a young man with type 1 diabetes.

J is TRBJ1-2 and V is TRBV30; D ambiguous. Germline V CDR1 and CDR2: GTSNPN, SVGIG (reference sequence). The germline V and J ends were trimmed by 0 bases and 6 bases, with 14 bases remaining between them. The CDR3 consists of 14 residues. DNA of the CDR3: TGTGCCTGGAGTGTAACGGCCTGGCCCCATGGCTACACCTTC. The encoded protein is CAWSVTAWPHGYTF.

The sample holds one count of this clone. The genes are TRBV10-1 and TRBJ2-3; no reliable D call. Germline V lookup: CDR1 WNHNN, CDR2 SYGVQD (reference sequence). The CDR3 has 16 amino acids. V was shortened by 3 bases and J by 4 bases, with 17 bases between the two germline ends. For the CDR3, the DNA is TGCGCCAGCAGTGAACTCGGTTTGGCGGCCTCAGATACGCAGTATTTT. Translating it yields CASSELGLAASDTQYF.

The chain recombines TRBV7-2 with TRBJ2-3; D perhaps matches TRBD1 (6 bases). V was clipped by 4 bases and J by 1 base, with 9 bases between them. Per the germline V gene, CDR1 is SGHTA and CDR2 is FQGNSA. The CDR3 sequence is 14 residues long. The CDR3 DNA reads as TGTGCCAGCAGCTACAACAGGGGCACAGATACGCAGTATTTT. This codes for CASSYNRGTDTQYF. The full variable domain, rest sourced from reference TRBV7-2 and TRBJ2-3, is GAGVSQSPSNKVTEKGKDVELRCDPISGHTALYWYRQSLGQGLEFLIYFQGNSAPDKSGLPSDRFSAERTGGSVSTLTIQRTQQEDSAVYLCASSYNRGTDTQYFGPGTRLTVL.

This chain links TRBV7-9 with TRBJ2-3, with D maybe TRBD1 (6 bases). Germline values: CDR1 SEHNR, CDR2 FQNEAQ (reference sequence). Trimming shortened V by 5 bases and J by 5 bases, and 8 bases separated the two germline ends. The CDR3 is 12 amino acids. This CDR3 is CASSRTEDTQYF. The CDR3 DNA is TGTGCCAGCAGCAGGACAGAAGATACGCAGTATTTT.

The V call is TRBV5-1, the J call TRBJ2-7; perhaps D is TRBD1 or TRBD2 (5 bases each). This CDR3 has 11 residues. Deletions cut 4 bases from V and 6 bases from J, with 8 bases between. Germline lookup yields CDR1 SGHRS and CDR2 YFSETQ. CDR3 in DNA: TGCGCCAGCAGCCAGAGGGGCGAGCAGTACTTC. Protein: CASSQRGEQYF.

CDR3 DNA sequence: TGTGCCAGCAGCGTTCCGGACTGGACCAACTCTGGGGCCAACGTCCTGACTTTC. It is translated as CASSVPDWTNSGANVLTF. The J gene is TRBJ2-6, the V gene TRBV9, with D perhaps matching TRBD2 (5 bases). The germline gives CDR1 SGDLS, CDR2 YYNGEE. The CDR3 covers 18 residues. The V and J ends lost 2 bases and 0 bases respectively, with 15 bases between them.

The CDR3 DNA reads as TGTGCCAGTAGCAAAGGACAGGTTAGCAATCAGCCCCAGCATTTT. Amino acid sequence: CASSKGQVSNQPQHF. The V call is TRBV19, the J call TRBJ1-5; 7 positions match TRBD1. Germline V CDR1 and CDR2: LNHDA, SQIVND (reference sequence). V shed 6 bases, J shed 0 bases, and the junction held 5 bases outside the gene matches. This CDR3 comprises 15 residues.

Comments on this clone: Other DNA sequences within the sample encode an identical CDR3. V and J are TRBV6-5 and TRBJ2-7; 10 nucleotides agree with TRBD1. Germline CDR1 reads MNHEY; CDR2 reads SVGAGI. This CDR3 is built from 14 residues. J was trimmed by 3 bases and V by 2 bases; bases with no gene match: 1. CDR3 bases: TGTGCCAGCAGTTACGGGACAGGGGACTACGAGCAGTACTTC. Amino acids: CASSYGTGDYEQYF.

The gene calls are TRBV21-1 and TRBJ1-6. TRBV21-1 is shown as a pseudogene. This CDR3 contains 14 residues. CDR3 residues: CASSKGEGNSPLHF. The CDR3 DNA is TGTGCCAGCAGCAAGGGGGAGGGGAATTCACCCCTCCACTTT.

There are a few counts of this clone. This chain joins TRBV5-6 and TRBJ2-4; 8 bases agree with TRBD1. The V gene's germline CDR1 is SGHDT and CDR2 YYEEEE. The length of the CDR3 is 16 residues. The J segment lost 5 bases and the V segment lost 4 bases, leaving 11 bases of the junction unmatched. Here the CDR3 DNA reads TGTGCCAGCAGCCCGCCCCGAGGGACAGGAGAAAACATTCAGTACTTC. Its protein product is CASSPPRGTGENIQYF.

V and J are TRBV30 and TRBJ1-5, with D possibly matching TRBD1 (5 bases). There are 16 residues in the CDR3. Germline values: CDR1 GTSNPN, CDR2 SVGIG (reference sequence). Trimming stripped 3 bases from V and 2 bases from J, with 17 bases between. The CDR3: CAWRGRIGTGNQPQHF. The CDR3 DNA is TGTGCCTGGAGAGGGCGGATAGGGACTGGCAATCAGCCCCAGCATTTT.

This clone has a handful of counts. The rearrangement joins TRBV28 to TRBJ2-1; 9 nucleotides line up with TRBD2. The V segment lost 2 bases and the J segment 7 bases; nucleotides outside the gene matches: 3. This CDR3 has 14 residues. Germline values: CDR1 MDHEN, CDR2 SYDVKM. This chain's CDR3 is CASSLASGVNEQFF. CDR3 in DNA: TGTGCCAGCAGTTTAGCTAGCGGGGTAAATGAGCAGTTCTTC.

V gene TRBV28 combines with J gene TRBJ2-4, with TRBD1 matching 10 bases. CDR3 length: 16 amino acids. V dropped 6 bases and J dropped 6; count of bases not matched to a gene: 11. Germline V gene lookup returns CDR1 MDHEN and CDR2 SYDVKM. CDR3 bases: TGTGCCAGCAGACAGACTCGACAGGGGGCGCGAAACATTCAGTACTTC. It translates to CASRQTRQGARNIQYF.

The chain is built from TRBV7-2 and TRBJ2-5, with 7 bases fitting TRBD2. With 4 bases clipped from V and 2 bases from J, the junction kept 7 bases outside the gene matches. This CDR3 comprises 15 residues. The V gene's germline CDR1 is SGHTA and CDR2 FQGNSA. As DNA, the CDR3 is TGTGCCAGCAGCTACAGAGGCGGGGGACAAGAGACCCAGTACTTC. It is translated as CASSYRGGGQETQYF.

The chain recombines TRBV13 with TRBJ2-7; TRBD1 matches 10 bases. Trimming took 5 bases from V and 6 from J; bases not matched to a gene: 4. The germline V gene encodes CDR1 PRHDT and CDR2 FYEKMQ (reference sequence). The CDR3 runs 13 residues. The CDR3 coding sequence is TGTGCCAGCAGCCGTCGGACAGGGGGCGAGCAGTACTTC. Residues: CASSRRTGGEQYF.

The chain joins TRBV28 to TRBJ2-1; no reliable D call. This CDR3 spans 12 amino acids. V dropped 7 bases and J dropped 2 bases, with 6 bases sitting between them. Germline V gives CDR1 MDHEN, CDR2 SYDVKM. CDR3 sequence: CASKQTYNEQFF. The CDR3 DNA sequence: TGTGCCAGCAAACAAACCTACAATGAGCAGTTCTTC.